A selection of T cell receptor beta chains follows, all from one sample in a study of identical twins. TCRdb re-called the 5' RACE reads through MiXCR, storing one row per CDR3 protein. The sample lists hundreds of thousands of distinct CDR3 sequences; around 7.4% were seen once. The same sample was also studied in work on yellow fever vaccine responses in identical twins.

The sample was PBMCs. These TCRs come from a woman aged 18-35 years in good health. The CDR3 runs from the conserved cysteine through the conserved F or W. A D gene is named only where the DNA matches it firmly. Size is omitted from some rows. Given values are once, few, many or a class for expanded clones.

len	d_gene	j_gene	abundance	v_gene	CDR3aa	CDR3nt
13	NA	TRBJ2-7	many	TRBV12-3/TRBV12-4	CASSPGWAYEQYF	TGTGCCAGCAGTCCAGGGTGGGCCTACGAGCAGTACTTC
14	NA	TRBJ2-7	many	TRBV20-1	CSARSGGYPREQYF	TGCAGTGCTAGGTCGGGCGGGTACCCCCGAGAGCAGTACTTC
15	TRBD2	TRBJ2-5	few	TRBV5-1	CASTLGTSGQETQYF	TGCGCCAGCACCCTCGGGACTAGCGGCCAAGAGACCCAGTACTTC
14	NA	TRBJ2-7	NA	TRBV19	CASSMGYGIYEQYF	TGTGCCAGTAGTATGGGGTATGGTATCTACGAGCAGTACTTC
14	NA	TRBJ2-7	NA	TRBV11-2	CASSLPGGPYEQYF	TGTGCCAGCAGCCTTCCCGGGGGTCCCTACGAGCAGTACTTC
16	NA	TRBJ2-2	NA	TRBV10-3	CAISSPRTENTGELFF	TGTGCCATCAGCTCACCAAGGACAGAGAACACCGGGGAGCTGTTTTTT
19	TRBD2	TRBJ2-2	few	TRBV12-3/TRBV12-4	CASSPGPRGGRGNTGELFF	TGTGCCAGCAGTCCCGGACCGAGGGGCGGGAGGGGGAACACCGGGGAGCTGTTTTTT
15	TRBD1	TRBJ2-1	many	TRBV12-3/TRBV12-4	CASSFAGGVVYEQFF	TGTGCCAGCAGTTTCGCAGGGGGTGTCGTCTATGAGCAGTTCTTC
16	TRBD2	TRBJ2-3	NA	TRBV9	CASSLPPTSGTDTQYF	TGTGCCAGCAGTCTCCCTCCAACTAGCGGCACAGATACGCAGTATTTT
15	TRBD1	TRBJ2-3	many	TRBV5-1	CASSRTGTGTDTQYF	TGCGCCAGCAGCCGAACCGGGACAGGGACAGATACGCAGTATTTT
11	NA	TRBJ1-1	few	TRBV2	CAARRGTEAFF	TGTGCCGCTAGGCGGGGCACTGAAGCTTTCTTT
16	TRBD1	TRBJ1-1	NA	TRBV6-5	CASSYLPLGGGDEAFF	TGTGCCAGCAGTTATCTTCCCCTTGGAGGGGGCGATGAAGCTTTCTTT
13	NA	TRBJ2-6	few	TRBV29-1	CSVEISGANVLTF	TGCAGCGTTGAAATCTCTGGGGCCAACGTCCTGACTTTC
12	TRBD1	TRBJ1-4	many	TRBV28	CASSLDREKLFF	TGTGCCAGCAGTTTGGACAGGGAGAAACTGTTTTTT
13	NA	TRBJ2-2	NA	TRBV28	CASSPAPSGELFF	TGTGCCAGCAGCCCCGCCCCGTCCGGGGAGCTGTTTTTT
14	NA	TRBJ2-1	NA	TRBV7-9	CASSLHSQGDEQFF	TGTGCCAGCAGCCTACACTCCCAGGGCGATGAGCAGTTCTTC
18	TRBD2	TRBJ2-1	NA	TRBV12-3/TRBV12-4	CASRLAGADTGSYNEQFF	TGTGCCAGCAGGCTAGCGGGGGCCGACACCGGCTCCTACAATGAGCAGTTCTTC
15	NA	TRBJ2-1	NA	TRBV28	CASSSREKNYNEQFF	TGTGCCAGCAGTTCGCGGGAAAAGAACTACAATGAGCAGTTCTTC
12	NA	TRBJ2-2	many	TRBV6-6	CASSYGAGELFF	TGTGCCAGCAGTTACGGGGCCGGGGAGCTGTTTTTT
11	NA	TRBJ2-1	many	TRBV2	CASKAGDEQFF	TGTGCCAGCAAAGCAGGGGATGAGCAGTTCTTC
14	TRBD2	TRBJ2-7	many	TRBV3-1	CASSRGGRIYEQYF	TGTGCCAGCAGCCGCGGGGGGAGGATCTACGAGCAGTACTTC
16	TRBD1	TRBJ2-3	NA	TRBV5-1	CASSLAATGSTDTQYF	TGCGCCAGCAGCTTGGCCGCGACAGGGAGCACAGATACGCAGTATTTT
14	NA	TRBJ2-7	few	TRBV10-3	CAISDPGPSYEQYF	TGTGCCATCAGTGACCCGGGACCATCCTACGAGCAGTACTTC
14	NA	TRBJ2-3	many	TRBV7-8	CASSQVGGGDTQYF	TGTGCCAGCAGCCAGGTCGGGGGTGGCGATACGCAGTATTTT
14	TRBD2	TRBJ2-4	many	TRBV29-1	CSVVLAGTKNIQYF	TGCAGCGTTGTGCTAGCGGGAACCAAAAACATTCAGTACTTC
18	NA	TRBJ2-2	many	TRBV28	CASRPQGQGPRGRGELFF	TGTGCCAGCAGACCCCAAGGGCAGGGGCCTAGGGGTCGCGGGGAGCTGTTTTTT
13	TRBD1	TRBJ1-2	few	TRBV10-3	CAIRGGTVTGYTF	TGTGCCATCAGGGGGGGGACAGTCACTGGCTACACCTTC
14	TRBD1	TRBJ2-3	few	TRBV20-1	CSATGAQGTDTQYF	TGCAGTGCAACTGGGGCACAGGGGACAGATACGCAGTATTTT
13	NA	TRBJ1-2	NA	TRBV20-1	CSATEPGGMGYTF	TGCAGTGCTACTGAGCCCGGGGGAATGGGCTACACCTTC
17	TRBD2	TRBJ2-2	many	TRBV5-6	CASSRERGLGDDGELFF	TGTGCCAGCAGCCGAGAAAGAGGACTAGGGGACGACGGGGAGCTGTTTTTT
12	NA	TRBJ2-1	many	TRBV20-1	CSADLVGNEQFF	TGCAGTGCCGACCTGGTCGGCAATGAGCAGTTCTTC
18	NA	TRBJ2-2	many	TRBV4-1	CASSQEGRGSANTGELFF	TGCGCCAGCAGCCAAGAAGGAAGGGGCAGCGCGAACACCGGGGAGCTGTTTTTT
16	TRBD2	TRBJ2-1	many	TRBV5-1	CASSLEGLAGTHEQFF	TGCGCCAGCAGCTTGGAGGGACTAGCGGGGACCCATGAGCAGTTCTTC
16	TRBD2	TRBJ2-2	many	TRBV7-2	CASSPGSSGGVGELFF	TGTGCCAGCAGCCCCGGCTCTAGCGGGGGAGTCGGGGAGCTGTTTTTT
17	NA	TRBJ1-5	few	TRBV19	CASSTTSGATTNQPQHF	TGTGCCAGTAGTACGACTTCAGGGGCTACGACGAATCAGCCCCAGCATTTT
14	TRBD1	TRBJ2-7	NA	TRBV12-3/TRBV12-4	CASSSDRGYYEQYF	TGTGCCAGCAGTTCGGACAGGGGGTACTACGAGCAGTACTTC
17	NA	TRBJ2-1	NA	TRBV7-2	CASSLVAGRSSYNEQFF	TGTGCCAGCAGCTTAGTGGCAGGACGGAGCTCCTACAATGAGCAGTTCTTC
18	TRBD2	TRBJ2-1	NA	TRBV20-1	CSANLAGGLLSSYNEQFF	TGCAGTGCCAACCTAGCGGGAGGGCTATTGAGCTCCTACAATGAGCAGTTCTTC
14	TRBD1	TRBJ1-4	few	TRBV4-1	CASSQDIGDRKLFF	TGCGCCAGCAGCCAAGATATCGGGGACAGAAAACTGTTTTTT
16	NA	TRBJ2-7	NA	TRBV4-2	CASSQRSVEAYYEQYF	TGTGCCAGCAGCCAAAGATCGGTGGAGGCTTACTACGAGCAGTACTTC